Below, 16 T cell receptor beta chains from the same sample are listed, as sequenced in a study of blood T cell repertoires in COVID-19. Measured with immunoSEQ multiplex PCR; TCRdb has only the in-frame clones, and not every one. The table shows approximately 350,000 clones, with approximately 88% occurring only once. The sequenced sample was peripheral blood. These receptor sequences come from a woman in her twenties or thirties with COVID-19, enrolled during active disease.

The chain recombines TRBV3-1 (or the pseudogene TRBV3-2) with TRBJ1-3; D is unclear. CDR1 is LGHDT, CDR2 YNNKEL, per germline (reference sequence). V was shortened by 1 base and J by 4 bases, with 5 bases between the two germline ends. The CDR3 is made up of 13 amino acids. The CDR3, as DNA: TGTGCCAGCAGCCAAGCCAGGGGAAACACCATATATTTT. Its protein is CASSQARGNTIYF.

This chain connects TRBV29-1 to TRBJ2-1, with a tentative D call TRBD2 (6 bases). With 7 bases removed from V and 12 bases from J, the gap between germline ends came to 19 bases. The CDR3 is 12 residues long. The germline gives CDR1 SQVTM, CDR2 ANQGSEA. CDR3 sequence: CSARLLDSGQFF. CDR3 in DNA: TGCAGCGCCCGTCTTCTGGATAGCGGGCAGTTCTTC.

CDR3 bases: TGTGCCAGCAGCTTGTCCAGGACCTACGAGCAGTACGTC. It specifies CASSLSRTYEQYV. This chain uses TRBV13 with TRBJ2-7, with D uncertain. This CDR3 comprises 13 residues. CDR1 PRHDT and CDR2 FYEKMQ come from the germline V gene (reference sequence). The V end lost 3 bases, the J end lost 2 bases, and 8 bases lay between the germline ends.

V and J are TRBV4-2 and TRBJ1-3; D gene ambiguous. Trimming shortened V by 0 bases and J by 3 bases, and 9 bases separated the two germline ends. There are 15 residues in the CDR3. Germline CDR1 and CDR2: LGHNA and YNFKEQ. This CDR3 is CASSQDQSVGNTIYF. CDR3 sequence (DNA): TGTGCCAGCAGCCAAGATCAATCGGTTGGAAACACCATATATTTT.

The chain couples TRBV11-3 to TRBJ1-1; TRBD1 matches at 7 bases. Germline V gene data show CDR1 as SGHNT and CDR2 as YENEEA. This CDR3 spans 13 amino acids. Trimming cost V 4 bases and J 4 bases; bases outside gene matches: 3. The chain's CDR3 is CASSSTGSTEAFF. The CDR3 bases are TGTGCCAGCAGCTCGACAGGGAGCACTGAAGCTTTCTTT.

Here the CDR3 DNA reads TGTGCCAGCAGCCCAAGCGGGAGCGGGTACAATGAGCAGTTCTTC. It is translated as CASSPSGSGYNEQFF. J is TRBJ2-1 and V is TRBV13; 8 bases map to TRBD2. V shed 5 bases and J 4 bases; nucleotides not matched to a gene: 7. The CDR3 runs 15 residues. Germline V gives CDR1 PRHDT, CDR2 FYEKMQ (reference sequence). The whole variable domain, filled in from reference TRBV13 and TRBJ2-1, reads AAGVIQSPRHLIKEKRETATLKCYPIPRHDTVYWYQQGPGQDPQFLISFYEKMQSDKGSIPDRFSAQQFSDYHSELNMSSLELGDSALYFCASSPSGSGYNEQFFGPGTRLTVL.

The chain uses TRBV5-8 and TRBJ2-1; 14 positions match TRBD2. CDR1 and CDR2 from the germline V gene are SGHTS and YDEGEE. The ends lost 3 bases at V and 9 bases at J; junction bases unmatched: 14. There are 18 residues in the CDR3. In DNA, the CDR3 is TGTGCCAGCAGCTGGGAAGGGACTAGCGGGAGTGGTCAGAGTGAGCAGTTCTTC. Amino acid sequence: CASSWEGTSGSGQSEQFF.

The chain combines TRBV21-1 with TRBJ2-1; whether TRBD1, the table's D call, matches the DNA was not checked. TRBV21-1 is designated a pseudogene. The CDR3 runs 19 residues. DNA of the CDR3: TGTGCCAGCAGCAAAGAGGCGGTTTGGGACAGGCCCTTCTACAATGAGCAGTTCTTC. Its translation: CASSKEAVWDRPFYNEQFF.

The rearrangement joins TRBV24-1 to TRBJ1-2; 9 positions match TRBD1. CDR1 is KGHDR, CDR2 SFDVKD, per germline. The trim removed 4 bases at V and 6 bases at J, leaving 14 bases unmatched. The CDR3 covers 17 residues. CDR3 protein: CATSDRLQGAGWNGYTF. As DNA, the CDR3 is TGTGCCACCAGTGACCGACTACAGGGGGCTGGTTGGAATGGCTACACCTTC.

The rearrangement joins TRBV19 to TRBJ1-2; no clear D gene. The V end lost 6 bases, the J end lost 5 bases, and 22 bases lay between the germline ends. The CDR3 is made up of 16 amino acids. CDR1 is LNHDA, CDR2 SQIVND, per germline (reference sequence). CDR3 sequence (DNA): TGTGCCAGTAGCGGGGTCGGTGATCCTCCCCGGTATGGCTACACCTTC. Protein sequence: CASSGVGDPPRYGYTF.

The rearrangement joins TRBV4-1 to TRBJ2-2; D not certain. This CDR3 spans 21 amino acids. Germline CDR1 MGHRA, CDR2 YSYEKL. Trimming took 4 bases from V and 5 from J, leaving 32 bases between them. Written as DNA, the CDR3 is TGCGCCAGCAGCCTTTCCTCCTTTCCTAGGATTCCAACGTCCAAAACCGGGGAGCTGTTTTTT. Its translation: CASSLSSFPRIPTSKTGELFF.

The chain recombines TRBV7-2 with TRBJ2-1; 7 positions agree with TRBD2. Germline CDR1 SGHTA, CDR2 FQGNSA. The trim removed 0 bases at V and 4 bases at J, leaving 15 bases unmatched. The length of the CDR3 is 19 residues. The CDR3 coding sequence is TGTGCCAGCAGCTTAGCGCTAGCGCCCCCCCTAGCGGAATACAATGAGCAGTTCTTC. Amino acid sequence: CASSLALAPPLAEYNEQFF. Combining the CDR3 with reference TRBV7-2 and TRBJ2-1 gives the whole variable domain GAGVSQSPSNKVTEKGKDVELRCDPISGHTALYWYRQSLGQGLEFLIYFQGNSAPDKSGLPSDRFSAERTGGSVSTLTIQRTQQEDSAVYLCASSLALAPPLAEYNEQFFGPGTRLTVL.

In this sample, this clone turned up a few times. The V and J genes are TRBV24-1 and TRBJ1-2; possibly TRBD1 for D (5 bases). Germline values: CDR1 KGHDR, CDR2 SFDVKD. CDR3 length equals 13 residues. The V end lost 4 bases, the J end lost 4 bases, and 9 bases lay between the germline ends. CDR3: CATSEAGRYGYTF. The CDR3 coding sequence is TGTGCCACCAGTGAAGCGGGACGCTATGGCTACACCTTC.

Points on this clone: One end of the junction varies from germline; a read error may be responsible. V is TRBV7-7 and J is TRBJ2-7, with TRBD2 as a possible D gene (7 bases). Germline CDR1 reads SSHAT; CDR2 reads FNYEAQ (reference sequence). The CDR3 runs to 15 residues. CDR3 sequence reads: CASSLGGGASYEQYF. The CDR3 DNA reads as TGTGCTAGCAGCTTAGGGGGGGGCGCGTCCTACGAGCAGTACTTC.

The chain carries TRBV7-8 and TRBJ2-1; 7 bases match TRBD2. CDR1 and CDR2 (germline): SGHVS, FQNEAQ. The CDR3 has 21 amino acids. The ends lost 5 bases at V and 8 bases at J; junction bases unmatched: 30. The CDR3 DNA sequence: TGTGCCAGCAGCCCCCATAGGGCCCCCCACCTGACTAGCCCAAAAGGGGATGAGCAGTTCTTC. This sequence encodes CASSPHRAPHLTSPKGDEQFF.

The gene calls are TRBV7-9 and TRBJ2-2; 10 bases line up with TRBD2. Germline CDR1 and CDR2: SEHNR and FQNEAQ (reference sequence). With V trimmed by 4 bases and J by 2 bases, 4 bases remained unmatched. This CDR3 comprises 16 residues. The DNA for the CDR3 is TGTGCCAGCAGCTACGGACTAGCGGTAAACACCGGGGAGCTGTTTTTT. It specifies CASSYGLAVNTGELFF.